This entry features one T cell receptor (beta chain) sequence. Its antigen remains unidentified. Base quality data are lacking; no much larger clone is found one base away. CDR1 SGHNT and CDR2 YENEEA are derived from the germline V gene. The CDR3 has 15 amino acids, counting the end cysteine and phenylalanine. The DNA shown is the 45-base CDR3, in frame from base 1. The data were obtained in a study of T cells in Graves' hyperthyroidism and ophthalmopathy (dated by TCRdb to about 2019). Some background on the complete study: Peripheral blood was sampled at the time of initial diagnosis, prior to any treatment. Prospective prediction of ophthalmopathy was tested in an independent validation cohort consisting of 18 to 20 hyperthyroidism patients and more than 15 patients who later progressed to ophthalmopathy. After sampling, hyperthyroidism patients received methimazole starting at 30 mg daily, and ophthalmopathy patients received high-dose intravenous methylprednisolone. The 75 to 100 discovery patients were randomly split 7:3 into training and test sets. The study also compared thyroid tissue and blood T-cell repertoires from 6 or 7 Graves' hyperthyroidism patients. TCR V-J signatures able to tell the groups apart were searched for in a discovery cohort of 100 or so patients, of whom roughly 42 had Graves' ophthalmopathy and roughly 59 had stable Graves' hyperthyroidism. The paper describes TCR Vbeta CDR3 sequencing of about 140 peripheral blood samples, made up of under 50 ophthalmopathy patients, some 76 hyperthyroidism patients and 17 progressor patients. The full study reports these points: No statistical method was used to fix the sample size in advance, and group allocation was not hidden from the investigators. Most expanded thyroid clonotypes (frequency above 0.001) were also detected in blood, suggesting blood repertoires may reflect thyroid immune responses. In validation, the model predicted progression to ophthalmopathy a median of roughly 6.1 months before onset, with roughly 71% sensitivity and just under 75% specificity. In cross-validation, a model built on a 13 V-J signature told ophthalmopathy apart from stable hyperthyroidism with just under 90% sensitivity and 81% to 82% specificity, and in testing the same model reached 80%/75%.

The TCR beta CDR3 regions were amplified from RNA transcripts. A first-round RT-PCR of the TCR CDR3 used the HTBI primer set with the Qiagen OneStep RT-PCR kit. The libraries were constructed in a second round of multiplex PCR and then size-selected and purified. Paired-end sequencing of the libraries was performed with 100 bp reads on an Illumina HiSeq2000. Under the source paper's analysis protocol: SOAPnuke was used to process the raw data, throwing out any read that contained adapters or uncalled bases, had a mean Phred below 15, or lacked an exact constant-primer or identifier match. High-quality paired reads were merged with COPE v1.2.5, and unique nucleotide sequences were defined as clonotypes. MiTCR v1.1 was used to align clonotypes to the IMGT TRBV, TRBD and TRBJ reference segments. The analysis was restricted to V-J combinations with a frequency above 0.0001, which together covered 98% to 99.2% of the repertoires. A TCS score was defined as the ratio between F50 (clonal expansion) and ExV (chaos), using BLOSUM62-based TCRdist between CDR3 peptides within each V-J. Welch's t-statistics and random forest reduced several hundred V-J features to about 12, which were used in a naive Bayes classifier (R e1071). The Morisita-Horn index was used to measure how similar the thyroid and blood repertoires were. The public reads were quality trimmed at Q25 with fastp and then assembled into clones with MiXCR by TCRdb, keeping productive beta chains. Here each entry gathers all rows of one CDR3 protein and keeps the most common genes and DNA. It is TCRdb's table, rather than the study itself, that gives the V and J calls and clone size. The sample has about 50,000 distinct CDR3 sequences on record, roughly 49% of them singletons. The ten largest clones take up roughly 12% of the sample.

Moderately to severely active disease, a Clinical Activity Score of at least 3, a NOSPECS grade of at least 4, and a duration under 3 months were present in ophthalmopathy patients. Any patient with an uncontrolled infection, another autoimmune disease, pregnancy or lactation was excluded. Clinical symptoms, serum thyroxine and TRAb, thyroid ultrasound, and orbital computed tomography formed the basis for the diagnoses. PBMCs were isolated from 8 to 10 ml of fresh peripheral blood by Ficoll-Paque density gradient centrifugation. Total RNA was extracted using Trizol reagent, and RNA quality was assessed on an Agilent 2100 Bioanalyzer.

The chain links TRBV11-3 with TRBJ1-2, with the D gene call left open. The sequence came from a woman aged 25 to 39 with Graves' ophthalmopathy. The sample was blood. The nucleotide sequence reads as follows: TGTACCAACAGCTCCCAAGGACTCCATGTCTATGGCTACACCTTC. It translates as CTNSSQGLHVYGYTF. Outside the CDR3, residues come from the reference TRBV11-3 and TRBJ1-2 proteins, so the full variable domain is: EAGVVQSPRYKIIEKKQPVAFWCNPISGHNTLYWYLQNLGQGPELLIRYENEEAVDDSQLPKDRFSAERLKGVDSTLKIQPAELGDSAVYLCTNSSQGLHVYGYTFGSGTRLTVV.